Listed here are 15 T cell receptor beta chains from one sample, sequenced in a study of T cell changes during pregnancy in multiple sclerosis. Sequencing was performed with immunoSEQ multiplex PCR; in TCRdb, only in-frame clones are kept and a portion is missing. In the table there are 33,000 or so clones, approximately 89% of which are singletons. The starting material was CD8+ T cells from peripheral blood mononuclear cells, obtained in the second trimester of pregnancy. The receptors stem from a female donor with multiple sclerosis, enrolled in a pregnancy study.

V gene TRBV29-1 combines with J gene TRBJ2-2; weak D call: TRBD2 (5 bases). Germline loops: CDR1 SQVTM, CDR2 ANQGSEA. The CDR3 has 12 amino acids. Trimming pared 4 bases from V and 3 bases from J, leaving 6 bases between. CDR3 residues: CSVVRDTGELFF. The DNA for the CDR3 is TGCAGCGTTGTGAGGGACACCGGGGAGCTGTTTTTT.

The chain is built from TRBV27 and TRBJ2-5; TRBD1 aligns across 7 bases. The CDR3 has 14 amino acids. Germline CDR1 is MNHEY and CDR2 is SMNVEV (reference sequence). V lost 3 bases, J lost 1 base, and 2 bases stayed unmatched. The CDR3 is CASSFGQAQETQYF. The CDR3 nucleotides read TGTGCCAGCAGTTTTGGACAGGCCCAAGAGACCCAGTACTTC.

The chain employs TRBV6-5 and TRBJ1-2, with D perhaps TRBD1 (6 bases). The length of the CDR3 is 12 residues. The germline gives CDR1 MNHEY, CDR2 SVGAGI. Trimming shortened V by 4 bases and J by 4 bases, and 7 bases separated the two germline ends. CDR3 nucleotide sequence: TGTGCCAGCAGTTCACAGGGCTATGGCTACACCTTC. Amino acids: CASSSQGYGYTF.

The V gene is TRBV19, the J gene TRBJ2-7, with unresolved D. CDR3 length: 14 residues. Germline CDR1 is LNHDA and CDR2 is SQIVND (reference sequence). V lost 5 bases to trimming and J lost 4 bases, with 15 bases between them. The CDR3 reads CASSLAFEVYEQYF. The CDR3 bases are TGTGCCAGTAGTCTGGCCTTTGAGGTTTACGAGCAGTACTTC.

This sequence joins TRBV29-1 and TRBJ1-3, with D tentatively TRBD1 (6 bases). Trimming removed 6 bases at V and 0 bases at J, with 15 bases between. The CDR3 is made up of 15 amino acids. Germline V gene data show CDR1 as SQVTM and CDR2 as ANQGSEA. CDR3 sequence reads: CSVRDMDNSGNTIYF. The CDR3 DNA reads TGCAGCGTCCGGGACATGGATAACTCTGGAAACACCATATATTTT.

CDR3 amino acids: CASSLAGGGRDEQFF. DNA for the CDR3: TGCGCCAGCAGCTTGGCTGGGGGCGGGAGGGATGAGCAGTTCTTC. J is TRBJ2-1 and V is TRBV5-1; 9 bases are shared with TRBD2. The CDR3 runs 15 residues. Germline V gives CDR1 SGHRS, CDR2 YFSETQ. Trimming at V came to 0 bases and at J to 8 bases, leaving 6 bases not matched to a gene.

The chain couples TRBV4-3 to TRBJ2-3; D is uncertain. The germline V gene has CDR1 LGHNA and CDR2 YSLEER. This CDR3 has 13 residues. The V end lost 3 bases, the J end lost 3 bases, and 7 bases lay between the germline ends. The CDR3 region has the DNA TGCGCCAGCAGCCACGTTTCGACAGATACGCAGTATTTT. This sequence encodes CASSHVSTDTQYF.

The rearrangement links TRBV27 to TRBJ2-2; D call uncertain. V lost 4 bases and J lost 2, with 14 bases in between. The CDR3 runs 16 residues. Germline CDR1 MNHEY, CDR2 SMNVEV (reference sequence). The CDR3 nucleotides read TGTGCCAGCAGTTCCCCCGGAGCCGTAAACACCGGGGAGCTGTTTTTT. This gives the protein CASSSPGAVNTGELFF.

V usage is TRBV27 and J usage is TRBJ2-1; D possibly corresponds to TRBD2 (5 bases). The CDR3 loop spans 15 amino acids. V lost 3 bases, J lost 4 bases, and 13 bases lay in between. Germline V lookup: CDR1 MNHEY, CDR2 SMNVEV (reference sequence). In nucleotides, the CDR3 is TGTGCCAGCAGTTTTTGGCTAGCAGCTTACAATGAGCAGTTCTTC. Translating it yields CASSFWLAAYNEQFF.

The chain recombines TRBV2 with TRBJ2-1; TRBD2 matches at 12 bases. The CDR3 is 15 residues long. Germline V CDR1 and CDR2: SNHLY, FYNNEI. V lost 7 bases, J lost 6 bases, and 7 bases stayed unmatched. CDR3 protein: CASIELAGGTNEQFF. CDR3 bases: TGTGCCAGCATCGAACTAGCGGGAGGAACCAATGAGCAGTTCTTC.

The chain is built from TRBV27 and TRBJ2-7, with 7 bases aligning to TRBD1. CDR1 MNHEY and CDR2 SMNVEV come from the germline V gene (reference sequence). This CDR3 has 13 residues. J gave up 4 bases and V 8 bases, and 8 bases lay outside the gene matches. The CDR3 loop reads CASRRPDRYEQYF. The CDR3 DNA reads TGTGCCAGCCGCCGACCGGACAGGTACGAGCAGTACTTC.

The chain carries TRBV7-8 and TRBJ1-3, with TRBD1 matching over 9 bases. Germline CDR1 reads SGHVS; CDR2 reads FQNEAQ. This CDR3 comprises 16 residues. J gave up 2 bases and V 1 base, and 3 bases lay outside the gene matches. The CDR3 sequence is CASSLGTGVPGNTIYF. CDR3 sequence (DNA): TGTGCCAGCAGCTTAGGGACAGGGGTGCCTGGAAACACCATATATTTT.

The V gene is TRBV6-5, the J gene TRBJ1-5; a possible D gene is TRBD1 (6 bases). The CDR3 runs to 14 residues. V dropped 5 bases and J dropped 6 bases, with 14 bases sitting between them. From germline, CDR1 is MNHEY and CDR2 SVGAGI. For the CDR3, the DNA is TGTGCCAGCAGTACCGGGGGGGGCAGTCAGCCCCAGCATTTT. Residues: CASSTGGGSQPQHF.

The CDR3 bases are TGTGCCAGCAGCTTAATGCCTAGCGGAGACACCGGGGAGCTGTTTTTT. Encoded protein: CASSLMPSGDTGELFF. The V gene is TRBV7-3, the J gene TRBJ2-2, with 7 bases that match TRBD2. The V gene's germline CDR1 is SGHTA and CDR2 FQGTGA. V was pared by 1 base and J by 3 bases, with 5 bases of the junction left unmatched. The CDR3 length is 16 residues.

The chain carries TRBV19 and TRBJ2-3; 9 bases are shared with TRBD2. The V and J ends lost 4 bases and 11 bases, in that order; junction bases with no gene match: 13. This CDR3 contains 15 residues. The germline V gene encodes CDR1 LNHDA and CDR2 SQIVND (reference sequence). The CDR3 loop reads CASSTRLAAVGGQYF. CDR3 bases: TGTGCCAGTAGTACAAGACTAGCGGCCGTGGGGGGGCAGTATTTT.